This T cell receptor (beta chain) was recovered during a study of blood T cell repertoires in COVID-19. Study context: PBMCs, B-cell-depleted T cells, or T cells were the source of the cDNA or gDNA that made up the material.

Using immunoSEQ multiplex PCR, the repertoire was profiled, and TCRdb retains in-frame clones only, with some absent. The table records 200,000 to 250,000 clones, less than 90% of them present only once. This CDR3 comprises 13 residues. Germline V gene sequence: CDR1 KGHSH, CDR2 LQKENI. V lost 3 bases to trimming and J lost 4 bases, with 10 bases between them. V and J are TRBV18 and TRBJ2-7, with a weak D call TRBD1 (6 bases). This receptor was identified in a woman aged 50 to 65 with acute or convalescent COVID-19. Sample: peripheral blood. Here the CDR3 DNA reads TGTGCCAGCTCACCTACACAGGGTTACGAGCAGTACTTC. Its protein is CASSPTQGYEQYF.